This T cell receptor beta chain was captured by sequencing in a study of Graves' ophthalmopathy and Graves' hyperthyroidism listed by TCRdb under 2018. Some background on the complete study: Peripheral blood was collected at initial diagnosis, before any treatment. T-cell repertoires of thyroid tissue and blood were compared in six hyperthyroidism patients. The independent validation cohort included roughly 19 hyperthyroidism patients plus 17 patients who later progressed from hyperthyroidism to ophthalmopathy. To tell Graves' ophthalmopathy apart from Graves' hyperthyroidism, and to predict which patients would progress to ophthalmopathy, the study relied on TCR beta repertoire signatures. To explore V-J signatures that separate ophthalmopathy from hyperthyroidism, a discovery set of about 96 patients was enrolled, consisting of 43 with ophthalmopathy and some 59 with stable hyperthyroidism. In total, approximately 130 blood samples were TCR-sequenced: approximately 42 ophthalmopathy, some 72 hyperthyroidism and approximately 17 hyperthyroidism-to-ophthalmopathy patients. Following sample collection, hyperthyroidism patients were given methimazole at a starting dose of 30 mg daily, and ophthalmopathy patients were given high-dose intravenous methylprednisolone. Study-wide findings and limitations: In validation, the model predicted ophthalmopathy progression with about 70% sensitivity and about 73% specificity; approximately 12 predicted patients were CT-confirmed with GO in a median of approximately 6.2 months. The 13-signature model separated ophthalmopathy from stable hyperthyroidism with 85% to 90% sensitivity and approximately 83% specificity in cross-validation, and 80%/75% in the test set. Most expanded thyroid clonotypes with frequency above 0.001 were also detected in blood, suggesting blood repertoires may reflect the thyroid immune response. No statistical method was used to set the sample size in advance, and the investigators knew which group each participant was assigned to.

This clonotype was observed at least ten times. Its binding antigen is unknown. No clone much larger than this one lies a single base away; base qualities are absent. The CDR3 numbers 13 residues from cysteine through phenylalanine. Solely the CDR3 DNA is kept, with 39 bases framed from the first base. CDR1 and CDR2, looked up from the germline V gene, are ENHRY and SYGVKD. Cut back by 4 bases and 0 bases, the V and J ends lie 7 bases apart. Patients with ophthalmopathy had moderately to severely active disease, with a Clinical Activity Score of 3 or more, a NOSPECS grade of 4 or more, and a disease duration of less than 3 months. Patients were excluded if they had other autoimmune diseases, uncontrolled infections, pregnancy or lactation. Clinical symptoms, serum thyroxine, TRAb, thyroid ultrasound and orbital computed tomography were used for diagnosis. Ficoll-Paque density gradient centrifugation was used to isolate PBMCs from 8 to 10 ml of fresh peripheral blood. Total RNA was extracted with Trizol reagent and quality-checked on an Agilent 2100 Bioanalyzer.

For repertoire sequencing, TCR beta CDR3 regions were amplified from RNA transcripts. A first-round RT-PCR used HTBI primers with the Qiagen OneStep RT-PCR kit, followed by a second-round multiplex PCR, size selection and purification. Libraries were sequenced on an Illumina HiSeq2000 using paired-end 100 bp reads. In the paper's pipeline: Reads were processed with SOAPnuke, discarding reads with adapters, uncalled bases, mean Phred below 15, or no exact constant-primer or identifier match. High-quality paired reads were merged with COPE v1.2.5. Clonotypes were defined as unique nucleotide sequences and were aligned to IMGT TRB V, D and J references using MiTCR v1.1. Only V-J combinations with frequency above 0.0001 were analysed, covering approximately 99% of repertoires. For each V-J combination, a TCR clonal expansion and chaos score was defined as the ratio of F50 clonal expansion to chaos observed in the TCRdist matrix. Features were reduced by Welch's t-statistics and random forest to over ten V-J combinations, which fed a naive Bayes classifier. The Morisita-Horn index was used to measure how similar the thyroid and blood repertoires were. TCRdb took the public reads, trimmed them with fastp at Q25, ran MiXCR for clone calling and kept in-frame beta chains. Entries are consolidated by CDR3 protein sequence, retaining the most common genes and DNA. These V and J calls are TCRdb output, not the study's own analysis. The sample table records about 660,000 distinct CDR3 sequences; about 41% of these occur just once. The top ten clonotypes cover 3.3% of the sample.

This clonotype originated in an adult man with Graves' ophthalmopathy. Sequencing was carried out using peripheral blood. The chain employs TRBV10-3 and TRBJ2-7, and TRBD1 may be the D gene, going by 5 matching bases. The nucleotide sequence is TGTGCCATCAGTGGACAGAGCTCCTACGAGCAGTACTTC. Its translation is CAISGQSSYEQYF.